The 20 T cell receptor beta chains given below trace back to one sample, sequenced in a study of blood T cell repertoires in COVID-19. TCRdb keeps only in-frame clones here, not all; method: immunoSEQ multiplex PCR. The sample lists around 250,000 clones, roughly 84% occurring once. Sample: peripheral blood. The origin of the receptors is a woman aged 40 to 50 who had recovered from COVID-19.

This clone was counted only a few times. V gene TRBV2 combines with J gene TRBJ2-6, with D hard to call. From germline, CDR1 is SNHLY and CDR2 FYNNEI. The CDR3 consists of 14 residues. The ends were cut back, 8 bases at V and 4 bases at J, with 12 bases in the middle. This CDR3 reads CASLPDSGANVLTF. The CDR3 coding sequence is TGTGCCAGCCTACCCGACTCCGGGGCCAACGTCCTGACTTTC.

The chain links TRBV5-8 to TRBJ1-4; no firm D call. Germline V gene data show CDR1 as SGHTS and CDR2 as YDEGEE. There are 17 residues in the CDR3. V lost 4 bases and J 3 bases, leaving 19 bases between the germline ends. Here the CDR3 DNA reads TGTGCCAGCAGCGAACTCGGAGTAACTAACTCTAATGAAAAACTGTTTTTT. Translation: CASSELGVTNSNEKLFF.

The chain couples TRBV7-9 to TRBJ1-4; D is possibly TRBD1 (5 bases). The V end lost 1 base, the J end lost 9 bases, and 24 bases lay between the germline ends. CDR1 SEHNR and CDR2 FQNEAQ come from the germline V gene (reference sequence). CDR3 length: 18 amino acids. Here the CDR3 reads CASSLGQPRATEGKKLFF. DNA for the CDR3: TGTGCCAGCAGCTTAGGACAGCCTCGGGCTACGGAAGGGAAAAAACTGTTTTTT. The full variable domain, completed using reference TRBV7-9 and TRBJ1-4, is DTGVSQNPRHKITKRGQNVTFRCDPISEHNRLYWYRQTLGQGPEFLTYFQNEAQLEKSRLLSDRFSAERPKGSFSTLEIQRTEQGDSAMYLCASSLGQPRATEGKKLFFGSGTQLSVL.

In DNA, the CDR3 is TGTGCCAGCAGCTTTGGGACAGGGGTGGTCTATGGCTACACCTTC. Amino acid sequence: CASSFGTGVVYGYTF. The chain couples TRBV5-6 to TRBJ1-2; 10 positions match TRBD1. Germline CDR1 is SGHDT and CDR2 is YYEEEE. This CDR3 is built from 15 residues. Losses at the gene ends were 2 bases for V and 4 bases for J; bases not matched to a gene: 5. The full variable domain, completed using reference TRBV5-6 and TRBJ1-2, is DAGVTQSPTHLIKTRGQQVTLRCSPKSGHDTVSWYQQALGQGPQFIFQYYEEEERQRGNFPDRFSGHQFPNYSSELNVNALLLGDSALYLCASSFGTGVVYGYTFGSGTRLTVV.

There are a few counts of this clone. The chain links TRBV9 to TRBJ2-2; the D gene is possibly TRBD1 (5 bases). Trimming shortened V by 4 bases and J by 5 bases, and 18 bases separated the two germline ends. Germline CDR1 is SGDLS and CDR2 is YYNGEE. CDR3 size: 16 residues. This CDR3 reads CASSPPVGHSTGELFF. The CDR3 nucleotides are TGTGCCAGCAGCCCCCCCGTCGGACACTCGACCGGGGAGCTGTTTTTT.

The chain uses TRBV4-1 and TRBJ2-2; TRBD2 aligns across 12 bases. Germline V gene data show CDR1 as MGHRA and CDR2 as YSYEKL. After removal of 2 bases from V and 5 bases from J, the junction contained 15 bases not matched to a gene. This CDR3 is built from 20 residues. The CDR3 nucleotides read TGCGCCAGCAGCCAACCTACCCGGGGCCTAGCGGGGGGGCGAACCGGGGAGCTGTTTTTT. Its protein product is CASSQPTRGLAGGRTGELFF.

The chain carries TRBV28 and TRBJ2-7; 8 nucleotides line up with TRBD2. Germline lookup yields CDR1 MDHEN and CDR2 SYDVKM. The CDR3 runs 13 residues. Trimming cost V 6 bases and J 2 bases; bases outside gene matches: 3. As DNA, the CDR3 is TGTGCCAGCAGCGGGGGGGCCCCCTACGAGCAGTACTTC. This translates into CASSGGAPYEQYF.

The J gene is TRBJ1-3, the V gene TRBV30; D is ambiguous. The CDR3 extends over 16 amino acids. Germline V gene sequence: CDR1 GTSNPN, CDR2 SVGIG (reference sequence). Trimming stripped 0 bases from V and 4 bases from J, with 16 bases between. The CDR3 sequence is CAWSVGNAGLGNTIYF. DNA of the CDR3: TGTGCCTGGAGTGTTGGTAACGCAGGCCTCGGAAACACCATATATTTT. Filled out from reference TRBV30 and TRBJ1-3, the complete variable domain reads SQTIHQWPATLVQPVGSPLSLECTVEGTSNPNLYWYRQAAGRGLQLLFYSVGIGQISSEVPQNLSASRPQDRQFILSSKKLLLSDSGFYLCAWSVGNAGLGNTIYFGEGSWLTVV.

The J gene is TRBJ2-3, the V gene TRBV5-1; 10 nucleotides align to TRBD1. CDR3 size: 15 residues. V gave up 5 bases and J gave up 2 bases; unmatched junction bases: 5. Germline-derived CDR1 and CDR2 are SGHRS and YFSETQ. The CDR3 sequence is CASRWTGGFTDTQYF. The CDR3, as DNA: TGCGCCAGCAGATGGACAGGGGGGTTCACAGATACGCAGTATTTT.

The J gene is TRBJ1-2, the V gene TRBV7-9; possible D gene TRBD1, 6 bases. The germline V gene encodes CDR1 SEHNR and CDR2 FQNEAQ (reference sequence). The CDR3 is made up of 17 amino acids. Trimming took 5 bases from V and 1 from J, leaving 20 bases between them. CDR3 in DNA: TGTGCCAGCAGCCCCACCCCAGGGGCCTCGAGTAACTATGGCTACACCTTC. This encodes CASSPTPGASSNYGYTF. Supplemented by reference TRBV7-9 and TRBJ1-2, the full variable domain reads DTGVSQNPRHKITKRGQNVTFRCDPISEHNRLYWYRQTLGQGPEFLTYFQNEAQLEKSRLLSDRFSAERPKGSFSTLEIQRTEQGDSAMYLCASSPTPGASSNYGYTFGSGTRLTVV.

This chain joins TRBV7-2 and TRBJ2-7, with 7 bases matching TRBD1. The V and J ends lost 1 base and 3 bases, in that order; junction bases with no gene match: 6. This CDR3 spans 15 amino acids. Germline lookup yields CDR1 SGHTA and CDR2 FQGNSA. The CDR3 loop reads CASSLGGQAFYEQYF. For the CDR3, the DNA is TGTGCCAGCAGCTTAGGCGGACAGGCCTTCTACGAGCAGTACTTC.

The CDR3 spells CASSEMDRGSPGANVLTF. The CDR3 nucleotides read TGTGCCAGCAGTGAAATGGACAGGGGATCCCCTGGGGCCAACGTCCTGACTTTC. The chain recombines TRBV6-1 with TRBJ2-6, with 9 positions matching TRBD1. Per the germline V gene, CDR1 is MNHNS and CDR2 is SASEGT. This CDR3 is built from 18 residues. V trimming: 2 bases; J trimming: 2 bases; junction bases outside the gene matches: 7.

The rearrangement links TRBV7-9 to TRBJ1-4; no clear D gene. CDR3 length: 15 residues. The germline CDR1 and CDR2 sequences are SEHNR and FQNEAQ (reference sequence). V gave up 3 bases and J gave up 5 bases, with 13 bases separating them. The CDR3 loop reads CASSFPGTTNEKLFF. CDR3 DNA sequence: TGTGCCAGCAGCTTCCCCGGTACGACAAATGAAAAACTGTTTTTT. The full variable domain, completed using reference TRBV7-9 and TRBJ1-4, is DTGVSQNPRHKITKRGQNVTFRCDPISEHNRLYWYRQTLGQGPEFLTYFQNEAQLEKSRLLSDRFSAERPKGSFSTLEIQRTEQGDSAMYLCASSFPGTTNEKLFFGSGTQLSVL.

This clone occurred once. The V call is TRBV7-9, the J call TRBJ1-6, with TRBD1 matching over 9 bases. V lost 6 bases, J lost 5 bases, and 2 bases stayed unmatched. CDR3 size: 14 residues. Germline CDR1 is SEHNR and CDR2 is FQNEAQ (reference sequence). The CDR3 here is CASRGTGNNSPLHF. The CDR3 region has the DNA TGTGCCAGCAGGGGGACAGGGAATAATTCACCCCTCCACTTT.

The chain joins TRBV6-1 to TRBJ2-1; a weak D match, TRBD2 (6 bases). The CDR3 has 14 residues. Germline CDR1 reads MNHNS; CDR2 reads SASEGT. Trimming cost V 3 bases and J 8 bases, with 14 bases left between them. The CDR3 DNA reads as TGTGCCAGCAGTGAGGGTGGGACTTTATATGAGCAGTTCTTC. It yields the protein CASSEGGTLYEQFF.

This clone has a single count. V is TRBV27 and J is TRBJ1-5, with 11 positions matching TRBD1. Trimming cost V 2 bases and J 6 bases; bases outside gene matches: 9. From germline, CDR1 is MNHEY and CDR2 SMNVEV (reference sequence). This CDR3 contains 17 residues. Here the CDR3 reads CASSLIAGTGGSQPQHF. In nucleotides, the CDR3 is TGTGCCAGCAGTTTAATTGCTGGGACAGGGGGGAGTCAGCCCCAGCATTTT.

The V and J genes are TRBV29-1 and TRBJ2-3, with 8 positions matching TRBD1. V lost 8 bases, J lost 3 bases, and 10 bases stayed unmatched. This CDR3 comprises 14 residues. Germline CDR1 and CDR2: SQVTM and ANQGSEA. Here the CDR3 DNA reads TGCAGCCACTCGACAGGGGTCGGTACAGATACGCAGTATTTT. Amino acids: CSHSTGVGTDTQYF.

The chain joins TRBV4-2 to TRBJ2-7; no definite D call. Germline CDR1 and CDR2: LGHNA and YNFKEQ. This CDR3 region has 16 residues. Trimming removed 0 bases at V and 6 bases at J, with 18 bases between. For the CDR3, the DNA is TGTGCCAGCAGCCAAGATTTAGGAGATCGCTCAGCCGAGCAGTACTTC. Encoded protein: CASSQDLGDRSAEQYF.

The table lists this clone with a count of one. The rearrangement uses TRBV5-1 and TRBJ2-5; 7 bases fit TRBD1. This CDR3 is built from 15 residues. Looked up from germline, CDR1 is SGHRS and CDR2 is YFSETQ. J lost 2 bases, V lost 5 bases, and 9 bases had no gene match. Here the CDR3 reads CASSYTGAPQETQYF. As DNA, the CDR3 is TGCGCCAGCAGTTATACAGGGGCTCCTCAAGAGACCCAGTACTTC.

This sequence joins TRBV7-2 and TRBJ1-1; D perhaps matches TRBD1 (6 bases). Germline V gene sequence: CDR1 SGHTA, CDR2 FQGNSA. V lost 5 bases and J 1 base, leaving 8 bases between the germline ends. The CDR3 is 13 residues long. The chain's CDR3 is CASSVGQNTEAFF. CDR3 nucleotide sequence: TGTGCCAGCAGCGTGGGACAGAACACTGAAGCTTTCTTT.